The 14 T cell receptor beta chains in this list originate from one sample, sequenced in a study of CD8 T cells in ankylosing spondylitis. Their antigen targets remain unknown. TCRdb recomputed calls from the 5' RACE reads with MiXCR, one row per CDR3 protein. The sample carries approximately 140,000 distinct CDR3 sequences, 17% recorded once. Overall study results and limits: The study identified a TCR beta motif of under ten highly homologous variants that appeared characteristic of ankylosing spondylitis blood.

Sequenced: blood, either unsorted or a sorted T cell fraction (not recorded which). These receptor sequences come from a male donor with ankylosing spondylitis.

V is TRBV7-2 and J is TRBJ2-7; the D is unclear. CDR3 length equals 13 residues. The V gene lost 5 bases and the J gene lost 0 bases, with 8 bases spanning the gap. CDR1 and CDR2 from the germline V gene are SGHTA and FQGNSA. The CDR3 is CASSGRTSYEQYF. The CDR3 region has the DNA TGTGCCAGCAGCGGACGTACCTCCTACGAGCAGTACTTC.

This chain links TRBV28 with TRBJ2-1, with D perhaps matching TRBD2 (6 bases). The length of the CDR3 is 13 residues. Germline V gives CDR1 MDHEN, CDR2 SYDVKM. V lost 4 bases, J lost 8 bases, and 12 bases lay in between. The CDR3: CASSSVGGDEQFF. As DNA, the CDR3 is TGTGCCAGCAGTTCCGTCGGGGGTGATGAGCAGTTCTTC. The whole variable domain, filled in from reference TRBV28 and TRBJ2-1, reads DVKVTQSSRYLVKRTGEKVFLECVQDMDHENMFWYRQDPGLGLRLIYFSYDVKMKEKGDIPEGYSVSREKKERFSLILESASTNQTSMYLCASSSVGGDEQFFGPGTRLTVL.

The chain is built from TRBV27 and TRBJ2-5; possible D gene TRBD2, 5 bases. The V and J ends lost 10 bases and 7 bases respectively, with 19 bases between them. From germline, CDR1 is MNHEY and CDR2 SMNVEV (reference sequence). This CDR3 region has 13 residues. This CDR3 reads CATGVSAPGTQYF. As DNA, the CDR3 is TGTGCCACCGGGGTTAGCGCCCCGGGGACCCAGTACTTC.

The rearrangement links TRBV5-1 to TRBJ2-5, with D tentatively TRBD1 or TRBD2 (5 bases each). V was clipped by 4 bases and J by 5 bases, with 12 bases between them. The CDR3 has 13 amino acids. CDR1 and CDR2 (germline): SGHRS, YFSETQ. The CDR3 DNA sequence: TGCGCCAGCAGCCCCTGGGACCGGGAGACCCAGTACTTC. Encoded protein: CASSPWDRETQYF.

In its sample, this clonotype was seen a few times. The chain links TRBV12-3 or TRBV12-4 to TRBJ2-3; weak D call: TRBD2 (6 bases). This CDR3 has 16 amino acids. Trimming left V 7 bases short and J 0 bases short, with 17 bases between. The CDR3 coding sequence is TGTGCCAGCAACCTTTATGGCGGGATCAGCACAGATACGCAGTATTTT. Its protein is CASNLYGGISTDTQYF.

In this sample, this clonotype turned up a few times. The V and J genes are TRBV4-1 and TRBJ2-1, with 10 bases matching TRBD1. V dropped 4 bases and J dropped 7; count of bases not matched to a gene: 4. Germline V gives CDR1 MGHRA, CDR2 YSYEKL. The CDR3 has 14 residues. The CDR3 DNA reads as TGCGCCAGCAGCCGAGGACAGGGGGTGAATGAGCAGTTCTTC. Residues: CASSRGQGVNEQFF.

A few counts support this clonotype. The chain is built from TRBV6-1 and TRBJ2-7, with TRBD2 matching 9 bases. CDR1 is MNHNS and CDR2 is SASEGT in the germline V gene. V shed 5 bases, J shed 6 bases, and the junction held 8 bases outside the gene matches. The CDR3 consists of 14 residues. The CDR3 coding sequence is TGTGCCAGCAGTATTAGCGGGGGAGGGTCCGAGCAGTACTTC. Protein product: CASSISGGGSEQYF.

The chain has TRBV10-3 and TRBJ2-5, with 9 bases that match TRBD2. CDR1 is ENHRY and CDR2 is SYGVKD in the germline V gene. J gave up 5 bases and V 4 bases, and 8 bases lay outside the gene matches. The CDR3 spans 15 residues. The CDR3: CAISGDSGSPETQYF. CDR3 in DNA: TGTGCCATCAGTGGAGATAGCGGGAGTCCCGAGACCCAGTACTTC.

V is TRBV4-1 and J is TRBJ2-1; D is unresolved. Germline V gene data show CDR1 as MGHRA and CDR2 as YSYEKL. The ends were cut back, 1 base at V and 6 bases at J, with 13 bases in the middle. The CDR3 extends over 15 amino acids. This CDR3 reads CASSQGPTVSNEQFF. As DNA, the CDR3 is TGCGCCAGCAGCCAAGGCCCAACAGTAAGCAATGAGCAGTTCTTC.

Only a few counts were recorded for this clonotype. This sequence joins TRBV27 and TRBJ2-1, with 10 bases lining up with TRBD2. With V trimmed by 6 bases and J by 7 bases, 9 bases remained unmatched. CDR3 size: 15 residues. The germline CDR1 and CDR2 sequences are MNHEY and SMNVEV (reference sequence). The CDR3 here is CASSLPGLAFNEQFF. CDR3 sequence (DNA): TGTGCCAGCAGCCTACCGGGACTAGCGTTTAATGAGCAGTTCTTC.

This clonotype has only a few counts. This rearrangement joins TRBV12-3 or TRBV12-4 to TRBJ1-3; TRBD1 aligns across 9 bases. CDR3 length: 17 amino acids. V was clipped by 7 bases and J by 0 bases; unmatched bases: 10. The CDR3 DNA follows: TGTGCCAGCACCGAGGACAGGGGAGGATTCTCTGGAAACACCATATATTTT. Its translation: CASTEDRGGFSGNTIYF.

The CDR3 is CASSLRQGGDTEAFF. The CDR3 DNA is TGTGCCAGCAGTTTAAGACAGGGAGGGGACACTGAAGCTTTCTTT. The chain couples TRBV28 to TRBJ1-1, with 7 bases matching TRBD1. The trim removed 2 bases at V and 3 bases at J, leaving 6 bases unmatched. The germline V gene encodes CDR1 MDHEN and CDR2 SYDVKM. This CDR3 is 15 amino acids long.

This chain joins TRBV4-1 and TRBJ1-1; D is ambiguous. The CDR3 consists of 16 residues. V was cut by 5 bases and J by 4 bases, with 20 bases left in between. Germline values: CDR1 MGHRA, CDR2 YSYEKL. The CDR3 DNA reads TGCGCCAGCAGCGACTTTTCGGGGTTCCGGATCACTGAAGCTTTCTTT. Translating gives CASSDFSGFRITEAFF.

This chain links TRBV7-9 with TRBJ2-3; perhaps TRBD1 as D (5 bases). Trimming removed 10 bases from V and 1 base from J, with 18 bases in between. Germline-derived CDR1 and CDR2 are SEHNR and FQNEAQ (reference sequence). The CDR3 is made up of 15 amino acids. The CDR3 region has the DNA TGTGCCACCCGTCCCAGGGTTGGGGGCACAGATACGCAGTATTTT. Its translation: CATRPRVGGTDTQYF.